Below, 7 T cell receptor beta chains from the same sample are listed, as sequenced in a study of cytomegalovirus exposure and HLA in healthy donors. The PCR used 60 Vbeta and 13 Jbeta primers. Here immunoSEQ multiplex PCR was the method, and the copy in TCRdb shows in-frame clones only, minus some. The top ten hold nearly 5% of the sample, which has some 150,000 clones, more than 70% seen once. Sample: PBMCs. These receptors were taken from a woman between 50 and 59 years old in good health and CMV-seronegative.

By frequency in the sample, this clone is medium-sized. The chain carries TRBV6-4 and TRBJ2-1, with D tentatively TRBD2 (5 bases). Germline CDR1 MRHNA, CDR2 SNTAGT. The CDR3 is 14 amino acids. The V end lost 6 bases, the J end lost 6 bases, and 15 bases lay between the germline ends. The CDR3 is CASSRDQSANEQFF. CDR3 nucleotides: TGTGCCAGCAGCCGGGATCAGAGCGCCAATGAGCAGTTCTTC.

This clone is a singleton in its sample. The rearrangement uses TRBV19 and TRBJ1-2, with 10 bases lining up with TRBD1. V lost 4 bases to trimming and J lost 8 bases; unmatched junction nucleotides: 4. This CDR3 has 13 amino acids. Germline CDR1 reads LNHDA; CDR2 reads SQIVND (reference sequence). In DNA form, the CDR3 reads TGTGCCAGTAGTACGGGACAGGGGAGCGGCTACACCTTC. This sequence encodes CASSTGQGSGYTF. Looking up the rest from reference TRBV19 and TRBJ1-2 gives the full variable domain: DGGITQSPKYLFRKEGQNVTLSCEQNLNHDAMYWYRQDPGQGLRLIYYSQIVNDFQKGDIAEGYSVSREKKESFPLTVTSAQKNPTAFYLCASSTGQGSGYTFGSGTRLTVV.

The chain combines TRBV15 with TRBJ2-7, with a weak D call TRBD1 (6 bases). Trimming stripped 1 base from V and 0 bases from J, with 16 bases between. Germline CDR1 and CDR2: LNHNV and YYDKDF (reference sequence). The CDR3 runs to 17 residues. The CDR3 coding sequence is TGTGCCACCAGCAGAGCGTTGACAGGAGTTTACTCCTACGAGCAGTACTTC. This gives the protein CATSRALTGVYSYEQYF.

The genes are TRBV5-1 and TRBJ2-7, with 9 nucleotides matching TRBD1. CDR1 SGHRS and CDR2 YFSETQ come from the germline V gene. The CDR3 has 15 amino acids. J lost 5 bases, V lost 4 bases, and 10 bases had no gene match. The CDR3 protein is CASSPQGARLDEQYF. The CDR3 DNA reads TGCGCCAGCAGCCCACAGGGGGCGCGTTTAGACGAGCAGTACTTC.

This chain uses TRBV9 with TRBJ2-1, with a possible D match to TRBD2 (7 bases). The CDR3 consists of 15 residues. The germline V gene encodes CDR1 SGDLS and CDR2 YYNGEE. With 2 bases removed from V and 2 bases from J, the gap between germline ends came to 11 bases. The CDR3 is CASSVGGGPYNEQFF. The CDR3 region has the DNA TGTGCCAGCAGCGTTGGGGGGGGCCCCTACAATGAGCAGTTCTTC.

The chain couples TRBV7-9 to TRBJ1-2; D remains unclear. With 5 bases removed from V and 5 bases from J, the gap between germline ends came to 9 bases. Germline V gene data show CDR1 as SEHNR and CDR2 as FQNEAQ (reference sequence). The CDR3 runs 12 residues. The DNA of the CDR3 is TGTGCCAGCAGCGACATGGCGTATGGCTACACCTTC. Translating gives CASSDMAYGYTF.

The chain has TRBV28 and TRBJ1-5, with 8 bases that match TRBD1. Germline trimming cut 8 bases from V and 5 bases from J; bases unmatched to any gene: 11. Germline CDR1 is MDHEN and CDR2 is SYDVKM. The CDR3 consists of 15 residues. The CDR3 loop is CASGAPGGFYQPQHF. The CDR3 nucleotides read TGTGCCAGCGGGGCCCCAGGGGGCTTCTATCAGCCCCAGCATTTT.